This T cell receptor (beta chain) is drawn from a study of T cell therapy after organ transplantation. Across the study: Patients received up to 6 T cell doses every 2 weeks. Blood for the long-term post-therapy sample came 20 to 29 weeks after therapy. The study's findings and limits: CD8 clonality fold change after therapy inversely tracked pretherapy clonality. Endogenous clonotypes not in therapy products appeared after therapy alongside transferred ones.

Time point defined: 20-29 weeks after completion of therapy. The V segment lost 0 bases and the J segment 6 bases; nucleotides outside the gene matches: 13. This CDR3 is 18 amino acids long. Germline-derived CDR1 and CDR2 are SQVTM and ANQGSEA. TCRdb's table, derived via immunoSEQ multiplex PCR, lists solely in-frame clones and lacks some. The data contain about 15,000 clones, around 86% of them singletons. In this sample, this clone turned up once. Antigen unknown. J is TRBJ2-2 and V is TRBV29-1; 10 positions agree with TRBD2. The material was CD8+ T cells from blood, obtained after autologous CMV-specific T cell therapy. The receptor's source is a human patient who had received a solid organ transplant and had CMV disease. Some T cells could come from the graft donor. The CDR3 DNA sequence: TGCAGCGTTGAAGATCCGAAGGGAGCGGGAGGGCCGGCCGGGGAGCTGTTTTTT. As protein: CSVEDPKGAGGPAGELFF.